Listed below are T cell receptor beta chains from one sample, sequenced in a study of T cell repertoires in cytomegalovirus infection. No antigen has been assigned to these receptors. Via MiXCR, TCRdb re-called the reads, giving one row per CDR3 protein. This sample has 900,000 to 950,000 distinct CDR3 sequences; roughly a third occur once, and the top ten carry 10% to 15%. The source was cultured CD8+ T cells from PBMCs, collected from culture after CMV antigen stimulation. The source is a human donor in good health (CMV status not recorded). Some clones in this sample may be carry-over from other donors' samples. CDR3s include the opening cysteine and the closing phenylalanine or tryptophan. Fields, in order: CDR3 length, V gene, clone size, J gene, D gene, CDR3 protein, CDR3 DNA. A D gene is named only where the DNA matches it firmly. Not every row has a clone size; where given, it reads once, few, many or a size class.

>14|TRBV10-3|few|TRBJ1-2|-
CAISESEGYYGYTF
TGTGCCATCAGTGAGTCGGAGGGCTACTATGGCTACACCTTC
>15|TRBV4-3|-|TRBJ2-5|TRBD2
CASSQDRGTRKTQYF
TGCGCCAGCAGCCAAGATCGGGGGACTAGAAAGACCCAGTACTTC
>14|TRBV6-6|-|TRBJ1-1|TRBD1
CAIWTGGMNTEAFF
TGTGCCATCTGGACAGGGGGCATGAACACTGAAGCTTTCTTT
>15|TRBV12-3/TRBV12-4|-|TRBJ1-1|TRBD1
CASSSNPDRAPEAFF
TGTGCCAGCAGCTCGAATCCCGACAGGGCCCCTGAAGCTTTCTTT
>11|TRBV12-3/TRBV12-4|few|TRBJ2-3|-
CAVPAGGTQYF
TGTGCCGTCCCAGCGGGTGGCACGCAGTATTTT
>13|TRBV6-1|many|TRBJ2-7|-
CASSDQSSYEQYF
TGTGCCAGCAGTGATCAGTCGTCCTACGAGCAGTACTTC
>13|TRBV19|many|TRBJ1-1|-
CASTRTANTEAFF
TGTGCCAGCACCAGGACGGCAAACACTGAAGCTTTCTTT
>14|TRBV7-6|-|TRBJ2-2|-
CASSSFVNTGELFF
TGTGCCAGCAGCTCCTTCGTGAACACCGGGGAGCTGTTTTTT
>11|TRBV6-5|-|TRBJ2-3|-
CASSKYDTQYF
TGTGCCAGCAGCAAATATGATACGCAGTATTTT
>16|TRBV7-2|many|TRBJ2-7|TRBD2
CASSFGLADSSYEQYF
TGTGCCAGCAGCTTCGGACTAGCGGACAGTTCCTACGAGCAGTACTTC
>14|TRBV7-2|-|TRBJ2-7|TRBD2
CTSSLEGLANEQYF
TGTACCAGCAGCTTAGAGGGACTAGCTAACGAGCAGTACTTC
>15|TRBV27|few|TRBJ1-2|-
CASSPFRTANYGYTF
TGTGCCAGCAGTCCCTTCCGGACAGCTAACTATGGCTACACCTTC
>15|TRBV6-5|-|TRBJ1-1|TRBD1
CASTDLQGRNTEAFF
TGTGCCAGCACCGATCTACAGGGGCGAAACACTGAAGCTTTCTTT
>15|TRBV9|-|TRBJ2-7|-
CASSVGGRGPYEQYF
TGTGCCAGCAGCGTAGGGGGGAGAGGGCCCTACGAGCAGTACTTC
>14|TRBV6-2/TRBV6-3|-|TRBJ2-5|-
CASSYLQTEETQYF
TGTGCCAGCAGTTACTTACAAACAGAAGAGACCCAGTACTTC
>16|TRBV7-9|-|TRBJ2-1|-
CASRTAGGVRRNEQFF
TGTGCCAGCAGGACCGCCGGGGGAGTCCGACGGAATGAGCAGTTCTTC
>15|TRBV7-9|few|TRBJ2-3|-
CASTPGGLGADTQYF
TGTGCCAGCACTCCAGGAGGGCTTGGCGCAGATACGCAGTATTTT
>15|TRBV7-9|few|TRBJ2-5|-
CASSLNPRPVETQYF
TGTGCCAGCAGCTTAAATCCCCGTCCGGTCGAGACCCAGTACTTC
>17|TRBV4-1|-|TRBJ1-5|-
CASSHPREGSDNQPQHF
TGCGCCAGCAGCCACCCCCGAGAGGGATCGGACAATCAGCCCCAGCATTTT
>17|TRBV10-3|-|TRBJ2-1|TRBD2
CAISGPSTSGGNNEQFF
TGTGCCATCAGTGGCCCCTCGACTAGCGGGGGGAACAATGAGCAGTTCTTC
>14|TRBV12-3/TRBV12-4|-|TRBJ2-7|TRBD1
CASSSKGQGYEQYF
TGTGCCAGCAGTAGTAAAGGACAGGGATACGAGCAGTACTTC
>16|TRBV5-4|once|TRBJ1-1|-
CASSLEILGGNTEAFF
TGTGCCAGCAGCTTGGAAATCTTGGGGGGGAACACTGAAGCTTTCTTT
>18|TRBV27|few|TRBJ1-3|-
CASSLSSWPDRSGNTIYF
TGTGCCAGCTCCCTCAGTAGCTGGCCTGATCGATCTGGAAACACCATATATTTT
>14|TRBV7-2|many|TRBJ1-6|-
CASSLLQGDSPLHF
TGTGCCAGCAGCTTACTACAAGGAGATTCACCCCTCCACTTT
>15|TRBV27|-|TRBJ1-4|-
CASSPRKGPNEKLFF
TGTGCCAGCAGTCCACGAAAGGGGCCGAATGAAAAACTGTTTTTT
>14|TRBV4-1|once|TRBJ2-7|-
CASSALQWAYEQYF
TGCGCCAGCAGCGCGCTGCAATGGGCCTACGAGCAGTACTTC
>14|TRBV12-3/TRBV12-4|few|TRBJ1-2|-
CASSLEGVGYGYTF
TGTGCCAGCAGTTTAGAGGGGGTGGGGTATGGCTACACCTTC
>15|TRBV4-1|few|TRBJ2-2|-
CASSSQRGHTGELFF
TGCGCCAGCAGCTCCCAGAGGGGTCACACCGGGGAGCTGTTTTTT
>15|TRBV6-2/TRBV6-3|many|TRBJ1-5|-
CASSSTGPSNQPQHF
TGTGCCAGCAGTTCGACAGGACCCAGCAATCAGCCCCAGCATTTT
>15|TRBV12-3/TRBV12-4|few|TRBJ1-1|TRBD1
CASSGQEGGNTEAFF
TGTGCCAGCAGTGGACAGGAAGGAGGGAACACTGAAGCTTTCTTT
>14|TRBV29-1|-|TRBJ1-5|-
CSVAWEGFNQPQHF
TGCAGCGTTGCATGGGAGGGATTCAATCAGCCCCAGCATTTT
>14|TRBV12-3/TRBV12-4|many|TRBJ2-3|-
CASRTGTPVDTQYF
TGTGCCAGCAGGACCGGGACCCCGGTAGATACGCAGTATTTT
>15|TRBV18|-|TRBJ2-7|-
CASSQTTLIGYEQYF
TGTGCCAGCTCACAAACGACGTTGATAGGTTACGAGCAGTACTTC
>15|TRBV4-3|few|TRBJ2-1|TRBD1
CASSQPGQGGNEQFF
TGCGCCAGCAGTCAACCCGGACAGGGGGGCAATGAGCAGTTCTTC
>14|TRBV27|-|TRBJ2-3|-
CASSFGQSADTQYF
TGTGCCAGCAGTTTCGGGCAGTCAGCAGATACGCAGTATTTT
>15|TRBV11-3|-|TRBJ2-1|-
CASSPFGGRVNEQFF
TGTGCCAGCAGCCCGTTTGGAGGTCGGGTCAATGAGCAGTTCTTC
>13|TRBV2|-|TRBJ2-5|-
CASTLATGETQYF
TGTGCCAGCACACTAGCGACAGGGGAGACCCAGTACTTC
>15|TRBV7-2|many|TRBJ2-5|TRBD1
CASSFGTGPQETQYF
TGTGCCAGCAGCTTCGGGACAGGGCCACAAGAGACCCAGTACTTC
>13|TRBV12-3/TRBV12-4|-|TRBJ2-3|TRBD1
CATWTGGTDTQYF
TGTGCCACCTGGACAGGGGGAACAGATACGCAGTATTTT
>16|TRBV7-6|-|TRBJ2-2|-
CASSLEGGALIGELFF
TGTGCCAGCAGCTTAGAGGGGGGGGCGCTGATCGGGGAGCTGTTTTTT
>13|TRBV19|-|TRBJ1-1|-
CASSIRPITEAFF
TGTGCCAGTAGTATCCGCCCTATCACTGAAGCTTTCTTT
>14|TRBV4-1|few|TRBJ1-2|TRBD1
CASSQDAQGDGYTF
TGCGCCAGCAGCCAAGATGCGCAGGGGGATGGCTACACCTTC
>16|TRBV7-3|-|TRBJ2-1|-
CASSTTGAGPYNEQFF
TGTGCCAGCAGCACCACCGGGGCAGGGCCCTACAATGAGCAGTTCTTC
>14|TRBV6-5|few|TRBJ2-1|-
CASSSTAAGNEQFF
TGTGCCAGCAGTTCTACAGCGGCGGGCAATGAGCAGTTCTTC
>15|TRBV6-2/TRBV6-3|-|TRBJ1-2|-
CASSYSPRGDYGYTF
TGTGCCAGCAGTTACTCCCCAAGGGGGGACTATGGCTACACCTTC
>15|TRBV3-1|-|TRBJ2-1|TRBD1
CASSRGQGVDNEQFF
TGTGCCAGCAGCCGCGGACAGGGGGTGGACAATGAGCAGTTCTTC
>18|TRBV7-9|-|TRBJ1-5|TRBD1
CASSSVGTGKHSNQPQHF
TGTGCCAGCAGCTCAGTCGGGACAGGGAAACATAGCAATCAGCCCCAGCATTTT
>17|TRBV29-1|-|TRBJ2-1|TRBD2
CSVEGLRDYHSYNEQFF
TGCAGCGTTGAGGGACTCCGGGACTATCACTCCTACAATGAGCAGTTCTTC
>15|TRBV27|many|TRBJ1-1|TRBD1
CASSRSTGVSTEAFF
TGTGCCAGCAGTCGGTCGACAGGGGTCTCGACTGAAGCTTTCTTT
>15|TRBV15|-|TRBJ2-1|-
CATSSARDVYNEQFF
TGTGCCACCAGCAGTGCTCGTGACGTCTACAATGAGCAGTTCTTC
>14|TRBV6-1|few|TRBJ1-1|-
CASNPGTLEIEAFF
TGTGCCAGCAATCCAGGGACGTTAGAAATAGAAGCTTTCTTT
>15|TRBV20-1|-|TRBJ2-3|TRBD2
CSATPSGPSTDTQYF
TGCAGTGCCACCCCTAGCGGCCCAAGCACAGATACGCAGTATTTT
>18|TRBV7-6|-|TRBJ2-2|TRBD1
CASSQFGMTGGAAGELFF
TGTGCCAGCAGCCAATTTGGCATGACAGGGGGCGCGGCCGGGGAGCTGTTTTTT
>14|TRBV19|-|TRBJ1-2|-
CASRRKPPNYGYTF
TGTGCCAGTAGAAGGAAGCCACCTAACTATGGCTACACCTTC
>16|TRBV9|few|TRBJ2-1|-
CASSVYGRLGNNEQFF
TGTGCCAGCAGCGTATACGGACGCCTTGGGAACAATGAGCAGTTCTTC